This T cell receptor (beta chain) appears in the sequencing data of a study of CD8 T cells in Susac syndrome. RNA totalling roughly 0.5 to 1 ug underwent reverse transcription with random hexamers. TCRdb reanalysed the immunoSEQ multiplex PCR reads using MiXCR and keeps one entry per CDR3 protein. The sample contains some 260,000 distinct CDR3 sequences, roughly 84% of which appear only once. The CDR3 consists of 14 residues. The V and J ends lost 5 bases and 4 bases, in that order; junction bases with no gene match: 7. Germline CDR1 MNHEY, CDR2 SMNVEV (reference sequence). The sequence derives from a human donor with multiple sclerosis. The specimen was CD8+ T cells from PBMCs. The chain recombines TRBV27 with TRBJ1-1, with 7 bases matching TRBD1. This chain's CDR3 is CASSTRQGSTEAFF. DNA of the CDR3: TGTGCCAGCAGTACTCGACAGGGAAGCACTGAAGCTTTCTTT.